This T cell receptor beta chain was recorded in a study of blood T cell repertoires in COVID-19. Study context: The United States, Italy and Spain supplied acute and convalescent COVID-19 samples. Sample material is recorded as cDNA or gDNA derived from T cells, B-cell-depleted T cells, or PBMCs.

The CDR3 loop spans 15 amino acids. V trimming: 0 bases; J trimming: 7 bases; junction bases outside the gene matches: 5. Looked up from germline, CDR1 is SGHDT and CDR2 is YYEEEE. In the original workflow: Reference gene primer amplification gave nucleated cell count estimates. Data came from immunoSEQ multiplex PCR; TCRdb stores just in-frame clones and leaves some out. That table gives V, J and clone size, and the DNA gave D and trimming. This table holds hundreds of thousands of clones, 70% to 90% found once. Input material: peripheral blood. The clonotype originates from a woman younger than 45 who had recovered from COVID-19. The rearrangement links TRBV5-6 to TRBJ2-1; 9 bases match TRBD2. CDR3 nucleotides: TGTGCCAGCAGCTTGGTCCCAGCGGGAGGTAATGAGCAGTTCTTC. This translates into CASSLVPAGGNEQFF.